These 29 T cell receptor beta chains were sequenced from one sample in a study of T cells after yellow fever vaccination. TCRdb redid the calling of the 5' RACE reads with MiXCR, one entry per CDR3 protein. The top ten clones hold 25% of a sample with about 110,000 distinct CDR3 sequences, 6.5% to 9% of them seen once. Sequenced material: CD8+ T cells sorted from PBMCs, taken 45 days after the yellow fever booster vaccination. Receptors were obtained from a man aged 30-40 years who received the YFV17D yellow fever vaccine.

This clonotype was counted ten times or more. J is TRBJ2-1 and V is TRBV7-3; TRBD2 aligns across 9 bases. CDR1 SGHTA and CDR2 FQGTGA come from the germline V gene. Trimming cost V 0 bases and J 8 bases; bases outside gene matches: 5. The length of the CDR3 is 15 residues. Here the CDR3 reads CASSLTAGGYYEQFF. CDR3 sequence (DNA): TGTGCCAGCAGCTTAACAGCGGGAGGCTATTATGAGCAGTTCTTC.

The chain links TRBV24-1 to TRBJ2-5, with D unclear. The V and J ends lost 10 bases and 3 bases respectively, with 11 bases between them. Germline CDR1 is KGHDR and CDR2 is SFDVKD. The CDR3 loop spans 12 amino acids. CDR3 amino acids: CATQRSEETQYF. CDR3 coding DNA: TGTGCCACTCAACGGTCGGAAGAGACCCAGTACTTC.

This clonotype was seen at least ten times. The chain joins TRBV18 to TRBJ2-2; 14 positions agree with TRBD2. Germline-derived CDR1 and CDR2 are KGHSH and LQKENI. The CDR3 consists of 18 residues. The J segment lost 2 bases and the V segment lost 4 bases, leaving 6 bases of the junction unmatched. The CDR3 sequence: CASSQTGTSGSNTGELFF. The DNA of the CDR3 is TGTGCCAGCTCACAAACCGGGACTAGCGGGAGTAACACCGGGGAGCTGTTTTTT.

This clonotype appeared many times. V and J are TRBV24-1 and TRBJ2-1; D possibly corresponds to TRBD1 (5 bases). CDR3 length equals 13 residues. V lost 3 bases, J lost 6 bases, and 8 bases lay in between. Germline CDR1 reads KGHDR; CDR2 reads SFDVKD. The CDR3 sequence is CATSDTGANEQFF. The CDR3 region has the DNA TGTGCCACCAGTGATACTGGGGCCAATGAGCAGTTCTTC.

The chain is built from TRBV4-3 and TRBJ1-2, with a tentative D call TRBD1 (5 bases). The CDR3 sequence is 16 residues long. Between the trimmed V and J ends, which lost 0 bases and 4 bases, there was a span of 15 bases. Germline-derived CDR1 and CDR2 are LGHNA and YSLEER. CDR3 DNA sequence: TGCGCCAGCAGCCAAGAAAGTTCGTCGGACATCTATGGCTACACCTTC. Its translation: CASSQESSSDIYGYTF.

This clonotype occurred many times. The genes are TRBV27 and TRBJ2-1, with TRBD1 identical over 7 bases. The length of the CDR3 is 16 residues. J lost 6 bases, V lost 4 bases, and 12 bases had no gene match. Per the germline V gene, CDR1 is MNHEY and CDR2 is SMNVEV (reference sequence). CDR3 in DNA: TGTGCCAGCAGTTCCGCCCGACAGGGAAGGGTCAATGAGCAGTTCTTC. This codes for CASSSARQGRVNEQFF.

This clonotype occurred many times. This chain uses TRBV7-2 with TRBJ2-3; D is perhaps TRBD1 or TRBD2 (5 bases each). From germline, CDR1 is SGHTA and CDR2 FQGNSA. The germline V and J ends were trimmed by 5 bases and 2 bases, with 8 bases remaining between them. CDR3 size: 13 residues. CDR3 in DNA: TGTGCCAGCAGCCCTGGGACCACAGATACGCAGTATTTT. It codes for CASSPGTTDTQYF.

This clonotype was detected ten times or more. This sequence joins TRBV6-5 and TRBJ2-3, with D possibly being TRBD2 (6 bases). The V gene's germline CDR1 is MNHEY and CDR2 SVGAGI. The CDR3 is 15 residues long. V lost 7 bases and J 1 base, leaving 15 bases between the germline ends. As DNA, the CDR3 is TGTGCCAGCAACCTTAGCGGCCGTCGCACAGATACGCAGTATTTT. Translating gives CASNLSGRRTDTQYF.

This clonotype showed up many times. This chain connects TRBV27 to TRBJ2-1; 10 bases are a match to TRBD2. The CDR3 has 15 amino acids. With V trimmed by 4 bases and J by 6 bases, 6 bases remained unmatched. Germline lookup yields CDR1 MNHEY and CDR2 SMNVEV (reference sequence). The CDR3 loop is CASSYTSGMGNEQFF. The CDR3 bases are TGTGCCAGCAGTTACACTAGCGGGATGGGCAATGAGCAGTTCTTC.

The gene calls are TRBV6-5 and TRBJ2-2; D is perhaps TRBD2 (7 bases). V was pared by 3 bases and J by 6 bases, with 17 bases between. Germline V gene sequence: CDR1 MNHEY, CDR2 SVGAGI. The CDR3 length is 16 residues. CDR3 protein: CASSYWAVGGPGELFF. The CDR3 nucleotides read TGTGCCAGCAGTTATTGGGCAGTGGGGGGGCCCGGGGAGCTGTTTTTT.

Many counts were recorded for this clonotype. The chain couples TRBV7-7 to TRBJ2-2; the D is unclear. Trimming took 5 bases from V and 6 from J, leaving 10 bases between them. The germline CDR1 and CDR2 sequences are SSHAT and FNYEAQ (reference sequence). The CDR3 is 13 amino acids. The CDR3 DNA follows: TGTGCCAGCAGCCAAGGTTTGCCCGGGGAGCTGTTTTTT. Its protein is CASSQGLPGELFF.

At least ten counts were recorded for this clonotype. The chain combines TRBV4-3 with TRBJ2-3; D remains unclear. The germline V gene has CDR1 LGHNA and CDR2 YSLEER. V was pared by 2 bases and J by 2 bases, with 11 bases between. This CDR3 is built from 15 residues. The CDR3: CASSQLRLPTDTQYF. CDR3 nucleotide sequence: TGCGCCAGCAGCCAACTTCGTCTCCCCACAGATACGCAGTATTTT.

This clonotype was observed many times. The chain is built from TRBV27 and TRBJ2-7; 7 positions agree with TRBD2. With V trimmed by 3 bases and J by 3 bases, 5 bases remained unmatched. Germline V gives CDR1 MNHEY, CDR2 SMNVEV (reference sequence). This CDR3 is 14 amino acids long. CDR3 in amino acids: CASSFTSAVYEQYF. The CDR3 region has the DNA TGTGCCAGCAGTTTCACTAGCGCCGTCTACGAGCAGTACTTC.

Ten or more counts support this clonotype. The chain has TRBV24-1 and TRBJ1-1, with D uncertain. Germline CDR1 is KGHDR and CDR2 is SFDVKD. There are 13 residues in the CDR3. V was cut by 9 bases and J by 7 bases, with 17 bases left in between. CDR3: CATASPDLREAFF. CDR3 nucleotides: TGTGCCACCGCGTCCCCGGACCTGCGTGAAGCTTTCTTT.

The CDR3 loop is CASSEYGSGHNYEQYF. CDR3 sequence (DNA): TGTGCCAGCAGTGAATATGGAAGCGGGCACAACTACGAGCAGTACTTC. This rearrangement joins TRBV25-1 to TRBJ2-7; D perhaps matches TRBD2 (6 bases). Germline lookup yields CDR1 MGHDK and CDR2 SYGVNS. The V gene lost 0 bases and the J gene lost 3 bases, with 15 bases spanning the gap. The CDR3 runs 16 residues.

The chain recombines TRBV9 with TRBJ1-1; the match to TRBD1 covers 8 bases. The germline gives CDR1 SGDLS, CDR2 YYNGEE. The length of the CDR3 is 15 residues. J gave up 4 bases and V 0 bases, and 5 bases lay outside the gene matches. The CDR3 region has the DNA TGTGCCAGCAGCGTAGCTACAGGGGGGGGCACTGAAGCTTTCTTT. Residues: CASSVATGGGTEAFF.

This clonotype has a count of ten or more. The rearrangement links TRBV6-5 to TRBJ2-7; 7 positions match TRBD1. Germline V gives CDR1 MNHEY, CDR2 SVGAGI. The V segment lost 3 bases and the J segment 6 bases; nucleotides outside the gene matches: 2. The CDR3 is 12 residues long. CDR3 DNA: TGTGCCAGCAGTTATGACAGGGTCGAGCAGTACTTC. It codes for CASSYDRVEQYF.

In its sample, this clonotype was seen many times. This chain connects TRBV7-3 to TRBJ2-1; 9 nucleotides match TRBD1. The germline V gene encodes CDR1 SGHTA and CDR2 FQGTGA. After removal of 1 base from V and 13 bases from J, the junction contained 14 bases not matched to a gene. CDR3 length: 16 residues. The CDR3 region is CASSLSAGQGTLQQFF. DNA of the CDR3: TGTGCCAGCAGCTTAAGTGCCGGACAGGGGACCCTACAACAGTTCTTC.

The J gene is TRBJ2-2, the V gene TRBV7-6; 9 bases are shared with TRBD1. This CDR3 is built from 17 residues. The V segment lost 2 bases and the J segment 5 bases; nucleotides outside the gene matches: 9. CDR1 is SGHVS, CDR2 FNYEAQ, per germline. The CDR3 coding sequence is TGTGCCAGCAGCTTACATTTGGGACAGGGAAAGACCGGGGAGCTGTTTTTT. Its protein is CASSLHLGQGKTGELFF. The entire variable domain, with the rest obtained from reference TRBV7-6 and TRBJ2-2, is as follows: GAGVSQSPRYKVTKRGQDVALRCDPISGHVSLYWYRQALGQGPEFLTYFNYEAQQDKSGLPNDRFSAERPEGSISTLTIQRTEQRDSAMYRCASSLHLGQGKTGELFFGEGSRLTVL.

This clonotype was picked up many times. CDR3 sequence reads: CSATDRQETQYF. The CDR3 DNA sequence: TGCAGTGCTACAGACAGACAAGAGACCCAGTACTTC. V usage is TRBV20-1 and J usage is TRBJ2-5; a weak D match, TRBD1 (5 bases). The CDR3 spans 12 residues. Trimming left V 4 bases short and J 2 bases short, with 8 bases between. Per the germline V gene, CDR1 is DFQATT and CDR2 is SNEGSKA (reference sequence).

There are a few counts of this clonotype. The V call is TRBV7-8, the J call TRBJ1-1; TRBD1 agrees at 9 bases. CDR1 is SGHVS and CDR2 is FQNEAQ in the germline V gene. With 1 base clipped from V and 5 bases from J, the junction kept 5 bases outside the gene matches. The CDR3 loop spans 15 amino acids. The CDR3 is CASSLGGQGSTEAFF. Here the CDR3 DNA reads TGTGCCAGCAGCTTAGGAGGACAGGGGTCGACTGAAGCTTTCTTT.

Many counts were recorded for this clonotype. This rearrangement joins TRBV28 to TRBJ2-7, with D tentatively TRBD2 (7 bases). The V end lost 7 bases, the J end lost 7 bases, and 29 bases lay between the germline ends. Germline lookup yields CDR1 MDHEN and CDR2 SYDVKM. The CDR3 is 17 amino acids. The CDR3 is CASTGQTLADHLQEQYF. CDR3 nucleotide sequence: TGTGCCAGCACCGGACAGACCCTAGCGGACCATCTGCAGGAGCAGTACTTC.

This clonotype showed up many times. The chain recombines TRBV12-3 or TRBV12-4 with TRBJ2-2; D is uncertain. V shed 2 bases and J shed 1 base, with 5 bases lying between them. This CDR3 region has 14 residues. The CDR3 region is CASSLKGNTGELFF. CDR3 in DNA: TGTGCCAGCAGTTTAAAGGGGAACACCGGGGAGCTGTTTTTT.

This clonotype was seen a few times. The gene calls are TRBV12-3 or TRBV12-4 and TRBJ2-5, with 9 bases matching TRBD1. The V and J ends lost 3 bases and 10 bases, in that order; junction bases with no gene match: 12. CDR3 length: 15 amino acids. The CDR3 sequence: CASSFRDRVVKGQYF. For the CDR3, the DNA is TGTGCCAGCAGTTTTCGGGACAGGGTCGTAAAGGGCCAGTACTTC.

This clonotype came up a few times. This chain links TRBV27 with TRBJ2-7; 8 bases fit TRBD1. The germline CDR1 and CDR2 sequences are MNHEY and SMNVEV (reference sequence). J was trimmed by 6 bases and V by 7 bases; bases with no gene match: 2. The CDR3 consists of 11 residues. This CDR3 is CASKQGGEQYF. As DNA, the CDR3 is TGTGCCAGCAAACAGGGGGGCGAGCAGTACTTC.

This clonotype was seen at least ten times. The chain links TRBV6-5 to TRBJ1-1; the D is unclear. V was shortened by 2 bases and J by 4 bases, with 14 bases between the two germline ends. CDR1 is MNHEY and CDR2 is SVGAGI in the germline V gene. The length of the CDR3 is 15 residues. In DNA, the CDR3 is TGTGCCAGCAGTTACCTAGATGTCGGAGGCACTGAAGCTTTCTTT. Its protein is CASSYLDVGGTEAFF.

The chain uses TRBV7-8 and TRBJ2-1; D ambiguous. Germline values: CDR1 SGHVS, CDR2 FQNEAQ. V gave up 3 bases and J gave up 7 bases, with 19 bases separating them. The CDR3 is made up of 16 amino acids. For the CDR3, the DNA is TGTGCCAGCAGCTTCGCCCGGGCGTACTGGGGAAATGAGCAGTTCTTC. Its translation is CASSFARAYWGNEQFF.

The CDR3 DNA reads as TGTGCCAGTAGTAGTAGGGCTAGCGGTACCTACGAGCAGTACTTC. It specifies CASSSRASGTYEQYF. The rearrangement links TRBV19 to TRBJ2-7; 7 bases map to TRBD2. Trimming at V came to 4 bases and at J to 2 bases, leaving 8 bases not matched to a gene. The germline gives CDR1 LNHDA, CDR2 SQIVND (reference sequence). The CDR3 runs to 15 residues.

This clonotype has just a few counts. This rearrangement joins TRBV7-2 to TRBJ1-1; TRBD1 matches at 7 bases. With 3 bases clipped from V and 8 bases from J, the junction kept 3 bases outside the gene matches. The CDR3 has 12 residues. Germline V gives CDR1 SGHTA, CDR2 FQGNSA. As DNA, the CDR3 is TGTGCCAGCAGCTTTATCAGGGGGGAAGCTTTCTTT. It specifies CASSFIRGEAFF.